This T cell receptor beta chain was found in a study of T cells after yellow fever vaccination. V was clipped by 5 bases and J by 1 base, with 17 bases between them. The length of the CDR3 is 16 residues. Germline-derived CDR1 and CDR2 are SGHTA and FQGNSA. TCRdb fed the 5' RACE reads into MiXCR, producing one record per CDR3 protein. The sample lists around 340,000 distinct CDR3 sequences; roughly 8.7% were seen once. The J gene is TRBJ2-5, the V gene TRBV7-2; a possible D gene is TRBD1 (5 bases). The TCR comes from a man aged 18 to 30 who received the YFV17D yellow fever vaccine. The specimen comprised PBMCs, sampled on the day of the first yellow fever vaccination. CDR3 sequence reads: CASSPWGLDSQETQYF. CDR3 sequence (DNA): TGTGCCAGCAGCCCCTGGGGTCTCGACAGCCAAGAGACCCAGTACTTC.